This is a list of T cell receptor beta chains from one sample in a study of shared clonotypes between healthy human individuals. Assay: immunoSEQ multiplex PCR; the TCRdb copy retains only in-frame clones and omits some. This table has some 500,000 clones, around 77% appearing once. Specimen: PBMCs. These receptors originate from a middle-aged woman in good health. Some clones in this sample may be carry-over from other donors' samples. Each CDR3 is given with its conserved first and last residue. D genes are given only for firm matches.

TGTGCCAGCAGCTGGGTAGCGGACCAAGAGACCCAGTACTTC	CASSWVADQETQYF	TRBV5-4	TRBJ2-5	.
TGTGCCAGCAGCAACCACAAAGGTCCGGGACTAGCGAACGAGCAGTACTTC	CASSNHKGPGLANEQYF	TRBV14	TRBJ2-7	TRBD2
TGTGCCAGCAGTCTGGACAGGAGAAATTATGGCTACACCTTC	CASSLDRRNYGYTF	TRBV2	TRBJ1-2	TRBD1
TGTGCCAGCAGCCAAGAGGGGGGTAGCACTGAAGCTTTCTTT	CASSQEGGSTEAFF	TRBV4-2	TRBJ1-1	.
TGTGCCAGTGGTGGAGTTCGGGAGAGTGAGCAGTACTTC	CASGGVRESEQYF	TRBV6-5	TRBJ2-5	.
TGCGCCAGCAGCCTGGGGTCCACTGAAGCTTTCTTT	CASSLGSTEAFF	TRBV5-1	TRBJ1-1	.
TGCGCCAGCAGCCAAGACCGAGGCACACAGTTCTTC	CASSQDRGTQFF	TRBV4-3	TRBJ2-1	.
TGTGCCAGCAGTTTGGGCAGGGTCTCCTACGAGCAGTACTTC	CASSLGRVSYEQYF	TRBV28	TRBJ2-7	.
TGCAGTGCCTGGAGAATCTATGGCTACACCTTC	CSAWRIYGYTF	TRBV20-1	TRBJ1-2	.
TGTGCCAGCAGCTTAGGGCGAAACAATGAGCAGTTCTTC	CASSLGRNNEQFF	TRBV11-2	TRBJ2-1	.
TGTGCCAGCAGCCTCACTAGCGGGAGGTCCTACGAGCAGTACTTC	CASSLTSGRSYEQYF	TRBV7-2	TRBJ2-7	TRBD2
TGTGCCAGCAGCTTATTCGAGGGAGGGTCCTACAATGAGCAGTTCTTC	CASSLFEGGSYNEQFF	TRBV7-7	TRBJ2-1	TRBD2
TGTGCCAGCAGCCAGTCCGGGACAGGGCGTGAAGAACTGTTTTTT	CASSQSGTGREELFF	TRBV16	TRBJ1-4	TRBD1